This note documents a single TCR beta chain sequence. Antigen unknown. This specimen comes from a study of CD8+ T cells in alopecia areata. Study results and limitations: Although TCR sharing was seen in mice, sharing across patients was less clear, possibly for HLA-related reasons.

Reverse transcription of extracted RNA yielded cDNA, which provided the sequencing template. Generated by immunoSEQ multiplex PCR, the TCRdb table keeps only in-frame clones and is missing some. The table has approximately 180,000 clones, 60% seen once. The CDR3 totals 14 residues. Germline V gene sequence: CDR1 SGDLS, CDR2 YYNGEE. Trimming cost V 0 bases and J 5 bases, with 11 bases left between them. Described treatment: oral pan-JAK inhibitor, 5-10 mg twice daily. The V call is TRBV9, the J call TRBJ1-1; D is possibly TRBD1 (5 bases). Sequenced material: CD4+ T cells sorted from blood, taken at week 24, from a patient treated with tofacitinib. This clonotype was sampled from a human donor with alopecia areata. The CDR3 nucleotides read TGTGCCAGCAGCGTAGATGCAGGGAGGACTGAAGCTTTCTTT. This translates into CASSVDAGRTEAFF.